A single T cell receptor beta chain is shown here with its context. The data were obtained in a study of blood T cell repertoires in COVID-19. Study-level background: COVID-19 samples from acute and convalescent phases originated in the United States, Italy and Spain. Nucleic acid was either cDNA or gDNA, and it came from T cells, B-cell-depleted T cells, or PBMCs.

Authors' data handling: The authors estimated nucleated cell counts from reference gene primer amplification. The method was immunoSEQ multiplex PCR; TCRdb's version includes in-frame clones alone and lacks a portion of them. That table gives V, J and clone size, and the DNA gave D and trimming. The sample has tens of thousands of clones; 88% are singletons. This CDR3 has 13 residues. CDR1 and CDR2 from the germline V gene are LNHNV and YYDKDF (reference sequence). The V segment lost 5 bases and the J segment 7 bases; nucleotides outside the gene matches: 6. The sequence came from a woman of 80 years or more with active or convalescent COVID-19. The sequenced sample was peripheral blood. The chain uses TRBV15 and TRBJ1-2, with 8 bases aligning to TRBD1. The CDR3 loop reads CATSQDRAGGYTF. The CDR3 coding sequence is TGTGCCACCAGCCAGGACAGGGCAGGTGGCTACACCTTC. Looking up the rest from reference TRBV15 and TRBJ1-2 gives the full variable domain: DAMVIQNPRYQVTQFGKPVTLSCSQTLNHNVMYWYQQKSSQAPKLLFHYYDKDFNNEADTPDNFQSRRPNTSFCFLDIRSPGLGDTAMYLCATSQDRAGGYTFGSGTRLTVV.